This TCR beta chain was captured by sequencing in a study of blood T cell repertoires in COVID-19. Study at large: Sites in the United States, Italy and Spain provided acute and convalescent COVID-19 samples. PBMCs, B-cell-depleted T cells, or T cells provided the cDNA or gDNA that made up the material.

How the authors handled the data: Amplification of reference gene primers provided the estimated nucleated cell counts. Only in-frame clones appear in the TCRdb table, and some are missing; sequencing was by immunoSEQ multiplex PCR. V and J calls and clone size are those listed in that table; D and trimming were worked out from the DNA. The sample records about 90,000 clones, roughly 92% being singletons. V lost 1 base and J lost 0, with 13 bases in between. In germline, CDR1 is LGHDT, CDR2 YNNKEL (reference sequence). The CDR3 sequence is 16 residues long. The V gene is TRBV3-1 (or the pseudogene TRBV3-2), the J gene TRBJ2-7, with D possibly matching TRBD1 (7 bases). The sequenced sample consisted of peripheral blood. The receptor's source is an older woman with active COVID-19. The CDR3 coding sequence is TGTGCCAGCAGCCAAGGGACAGGACTAAGCTCCTACGAGCAGTACTTC. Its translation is CASSQGTGLSSYEQYF.